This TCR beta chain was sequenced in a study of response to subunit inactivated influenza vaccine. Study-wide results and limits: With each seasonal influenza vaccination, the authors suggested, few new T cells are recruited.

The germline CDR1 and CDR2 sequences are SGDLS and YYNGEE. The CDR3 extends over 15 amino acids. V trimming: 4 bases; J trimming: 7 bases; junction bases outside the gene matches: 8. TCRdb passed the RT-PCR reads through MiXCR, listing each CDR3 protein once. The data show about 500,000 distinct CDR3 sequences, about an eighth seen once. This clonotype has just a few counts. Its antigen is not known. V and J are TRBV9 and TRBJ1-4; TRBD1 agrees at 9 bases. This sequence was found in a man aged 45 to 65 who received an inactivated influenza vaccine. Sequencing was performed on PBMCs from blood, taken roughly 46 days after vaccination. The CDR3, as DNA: TGTGCCAGCAGCCTCCGACAGGGGGTTGGTGAAAAACTGTTTTTT. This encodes CASSLRQGVGEKLFF.